This entry lists 6 T cell receptor beta chains sequenced from one sample in a study of blood T cell repertoires in COVID-19. Data came from immunoSEQ multiplex PCR; TCRdb stores just in-frame clones and leaves some out. The sample lists fewer than 350,000 clones, about nine tenths occurring once. What was sequenced was PBMCs or T cells enriched from blood (not recorded which). Receptors were obtained from a woman aged 25 to 39 who had been exposed to COVID-19.

The CDR3 loop is CSVGTQGGVNYGYTF. The CDR3 DNA reads as TGCAGCGTGGGTACCCAGGGAGGGGTTAACTATGGCTACACCTTC. This chain links TRBV29-1 with TRBJ1-2; weak D call: TRBD1 (5 bases). This CDR3 has 15 amino acids. Trimming took 6 bases from V and 1 from J, leaving 18 bases between them. The germline gives CDR1 SQVTM, CDR2 ANQGSEA.

The chain recombines TRBV3-1 (or the pseudogene TRBV3-2) with TRBJ1-5; no reliable D call. V was cut by 4 bases and J by 1 base, with 8 bases left in between. The CDR3 runs to 14 residues. Germline CDR1 LGHDT, CDR2 YNNKEL (reference sequence). The CDR3 bases are TGTGCCAGCAGCCCCACAGTGAGCAATCAGCCCCAGCATTTT. It translates to CASSPTVSNQPQHF.

The genes are TRBV28 and TRBJ2-7; D is perhaps TRBD2 (5 bases). V lost 5 bases and J 3 bases, leaving 17 bases between the germline ends. This CDR3 is built from 15 residues. Germline loops: CDR1 MDHEN, CDR2 SYDVKM. The CDR3: CASSPLLGRNYEQYF. The CDR3 DNA follows: TGTGCCAGCAGTCCACTTTTAGGGAGAAACTACGAGCAGTACTTC.

The chain combines TRBV19 with TRBJ1-2, with TRBD1 as a possible D gene (5 bases). CDR1 and CDR2 from the germline V gene are LNHDA and SQIVND (reference sequence). The CDR3 runs 14 residues. V lost 5 bases to trimming and J lost 4 bases, with 14 bases between them. The CDR3: CASSSQGGPYGYTF. The CDR3 region has the DNA TGTGCCAGTAGTTCGCAGGGCGGCCCCTATGGCTACACCTTC. The full variable domain, completed using reference TRBV19 and TRBJ1-2, is DGGITQSPKYLFRKEGQNVTLSCEQNLNHDAMYWYRQDPGQGLRLIYYSQIVNDFQKGDIAEGYSVSREKKESFPLTVTSAQKNPTAFYLCASSSQGGPYGYTFGSGTRLTVV.

This clone showed up just once. The V call is TRBV28, the J call TRBJ1-6; 7 bases are shared with TRBD1. The V gene end was trimmed by 4 bases and the J gene end by 7 bases; junction bases not matched to a gene: 7. CDR1 and CDR2 from the germline V gene are MDHEN and SYDVKM. The CDR3 is 15 amino acids. CDR3 DNA sequence: TGTGCCAGCAGTTCCTACAGGGGACTGAATTCACCCCTCCACTTT. Protein product: CASSSYRGLNSPLHF. Based on the CDR3 plus reference TRBV28 and TRBJ1-6, the full variable domain is DVKVTQSSRYLVKRTGEKVFLECVQDMDHENMFWYRQDPGLGLRLIYFSYDVKMKEKGDIPEGYSVSREKKERFSLILESASTNQTSMYLCASSSYRGLNSPLHFGNGTRLTVT.

The CDR3: CASSPQPWGGQPQHF. The CDR3 nucleotides are TGTGCCAGCTCACCACAACCCTGGGGGGGGCAGCCCCAGCATTTT. The genes are TRBV18 and TRBJ1-5; a possible D gene is TRBD1 (5 bases). CDR1 KGHSH and CDR2 LQKENI come from the germline V gene. The CDR3 loop spans 15 amino acids. Between the trimmed V and J ends, which lost 1 base and 7 bases, there was a span of 14 bases.